This TCR beta chain derives from a study of shared clonotypes between healthy human individuals. Study-level results: The study sampled only blood, and tissue repertoires likely differ.

The repertoire was sequenced with immunoSEQ multiplex PCR; TCRdb's copy has only in-frame clones and lacks some. The sample yields 1.5 million to 2.5 million clones, around 96% seen once. Positively selected for CCR7, the CD45RO-negative cells used as naive CD8 cells excluded terminally differentiated effector memory CD45RA+ cells. For this clone: Its antigen is still unknown.

With 5 bases clipped from V and 5 bases from J, the junction kept 10 bases outside the gene matches. CDR1 SGHVS and CDR2 FQNEAQ come from the germline V gene. The CDR3 is 15 residues long. The origin of this receptor is a man between 18 and 35 years old in good health. The rearrangement joins TRBV7-8 to TRBJ2-5, with TRBD2 matching over 8 bases. Material for sequencing was naive CD8+ T cells sorted from blood. DNA of the CDR3: TGTGCCAGCAGCCTGGGGAGCGGGGGCGAGGAGACCCAGTACTTC. Translation: CASSLGSGGEETQYF.